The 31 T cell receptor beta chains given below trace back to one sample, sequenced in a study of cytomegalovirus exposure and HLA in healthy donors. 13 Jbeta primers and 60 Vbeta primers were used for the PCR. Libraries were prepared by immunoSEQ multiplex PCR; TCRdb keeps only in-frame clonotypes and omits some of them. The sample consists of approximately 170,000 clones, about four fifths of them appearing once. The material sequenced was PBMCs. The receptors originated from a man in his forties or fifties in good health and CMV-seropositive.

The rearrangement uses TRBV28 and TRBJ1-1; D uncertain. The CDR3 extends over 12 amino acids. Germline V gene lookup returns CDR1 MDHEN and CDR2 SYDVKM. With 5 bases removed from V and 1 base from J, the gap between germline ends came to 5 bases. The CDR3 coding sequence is TGTGCCAGCAGTCATCCGAACACTGAAGCTTTCTTT. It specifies CASSHPNTEAFF.

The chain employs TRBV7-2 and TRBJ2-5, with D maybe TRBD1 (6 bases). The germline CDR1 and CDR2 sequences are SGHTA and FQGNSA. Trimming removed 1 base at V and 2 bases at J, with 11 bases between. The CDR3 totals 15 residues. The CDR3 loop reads CASSLDGTKQETQYF. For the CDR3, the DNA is TGTGCCAGCAGCTTAGACGGGACAAAACAAGAGACCCAGTACTTC.

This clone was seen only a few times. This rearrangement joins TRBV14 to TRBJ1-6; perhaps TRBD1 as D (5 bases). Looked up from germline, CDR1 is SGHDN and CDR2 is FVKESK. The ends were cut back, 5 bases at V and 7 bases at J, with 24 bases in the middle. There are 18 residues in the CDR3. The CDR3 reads CASSERGNIVPGNSPLHF. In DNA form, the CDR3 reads TGTGCCAGCAGCGAGCGGGGGAACATCGTCCCAGGAAATTCACCCCTCCACTTT.

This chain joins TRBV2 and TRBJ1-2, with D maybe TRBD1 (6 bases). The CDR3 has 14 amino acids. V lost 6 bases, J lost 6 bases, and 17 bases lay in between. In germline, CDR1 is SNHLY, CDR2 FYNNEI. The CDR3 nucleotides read TGTGCCAGCAGGGAAAGAGACAGGAAGGATGGCTACACCTTC. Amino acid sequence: CASRERDRKDGYTF. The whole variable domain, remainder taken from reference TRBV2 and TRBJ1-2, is EPEVTQTPSHQVTQMGQEVILRCVPISNHLYFYWYRQILGQKVEFLVSFYNNEISEKSEIFDDQFSVERPDGSNFTLKIRSTKLEDSAMYFCASRERDRKDGYTFGSGTRLTVV.

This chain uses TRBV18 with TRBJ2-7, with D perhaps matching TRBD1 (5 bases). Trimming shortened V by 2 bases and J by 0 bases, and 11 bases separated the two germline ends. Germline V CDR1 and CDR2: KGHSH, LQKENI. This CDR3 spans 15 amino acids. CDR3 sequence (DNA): TGTGCCAGCTCACCATTGCCGACAGTCTCCTACGAGCAGTACTTC. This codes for CASSPLPTVSYEQYF.

This chain's CDR3 is CASSLSPYEQYF. CDR3 bases: TGTGCCAGCAGCTTATCTCCCTACGAGCAGTACTTC. The V and J genes are TRBV7-9 and TRBJ2-7; the D is unclear. The V and J ends lost 2 bases and 2 bases respectively, with 4 bases between them. Germline loops: CDR1 SEHNR, CDR2 FQNEAQ (reference sequence). This CDR3 is 12 amino acids long.

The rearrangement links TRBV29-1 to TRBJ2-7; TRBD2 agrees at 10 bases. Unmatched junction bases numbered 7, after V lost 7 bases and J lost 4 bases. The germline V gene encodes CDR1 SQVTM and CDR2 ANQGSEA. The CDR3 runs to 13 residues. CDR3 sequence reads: CSARAGGQYEQYF. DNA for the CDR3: TGCAGCGCCCGAGCGGGAGGGCAATACGAGCAGTACTTC.

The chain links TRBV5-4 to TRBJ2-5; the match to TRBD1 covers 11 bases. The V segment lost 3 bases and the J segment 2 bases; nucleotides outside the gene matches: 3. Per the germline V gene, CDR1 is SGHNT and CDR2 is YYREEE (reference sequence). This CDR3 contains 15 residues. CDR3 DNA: TGTGCCAGCAGCTCAAGGGACAGGGGGCAAGAGACCCAGTACTTC. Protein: CASSSRDRGQETQYF.

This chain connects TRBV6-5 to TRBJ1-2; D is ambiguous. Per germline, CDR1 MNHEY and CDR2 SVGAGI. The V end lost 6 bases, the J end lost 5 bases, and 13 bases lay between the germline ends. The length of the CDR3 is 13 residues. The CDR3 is CASRPWAEYGYTF. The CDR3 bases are TGTGCCAGCAGGCCCTGGGCCGAGTATGGCTACACCTTC.

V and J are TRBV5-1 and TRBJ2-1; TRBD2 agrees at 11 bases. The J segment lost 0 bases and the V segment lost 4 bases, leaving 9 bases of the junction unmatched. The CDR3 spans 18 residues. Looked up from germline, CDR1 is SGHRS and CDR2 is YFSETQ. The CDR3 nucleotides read TGCGCCAGCAGCCTAGGGACTAGCGGAGCCAGCTCCTACAATGAGCAGTTCTTC. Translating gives CASSLGTSGASSYNEQFF.

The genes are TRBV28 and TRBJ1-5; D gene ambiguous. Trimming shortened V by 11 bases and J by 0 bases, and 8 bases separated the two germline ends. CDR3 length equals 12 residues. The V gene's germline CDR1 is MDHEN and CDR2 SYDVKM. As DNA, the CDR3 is TGTGCCGGAGGGCGTAGCAATCAGCCCCAGCATTTT. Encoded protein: CAGGRSNQPQHF.

The CDR3 nucleotides read TGCGCCAGCAGCTTGGATGGGGCCCCTAATGAAAAACTGTTTTTT. Its protein product is CASSLDGAPNEKLFF. The rearrangement links TRBV5-1 to TRBJ1-4, with a possible D match to TRBD1 (5 bases). Trimming pared 0 bases from V and 3 bases from J, leaving 9 bases between. The germline V gene encodes CDR1 SGHRS and CDR2 YFSETQ. The CDR3 runs to 15 residues.

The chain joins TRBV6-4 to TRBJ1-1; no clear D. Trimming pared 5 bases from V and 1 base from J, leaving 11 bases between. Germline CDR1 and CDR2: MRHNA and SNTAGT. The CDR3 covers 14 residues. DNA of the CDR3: TGTGCCAGCAGTTCATCCACAGAGAACACTGAAGCTTTCTTT. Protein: CASSSSTENTEAFF.

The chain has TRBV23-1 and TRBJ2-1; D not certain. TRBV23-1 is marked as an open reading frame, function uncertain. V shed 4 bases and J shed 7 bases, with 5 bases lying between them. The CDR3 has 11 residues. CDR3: CASSPENEQFF. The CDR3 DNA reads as TGCGCCAGCAGTCCAGAAAATGAGCAGTTCTTC.

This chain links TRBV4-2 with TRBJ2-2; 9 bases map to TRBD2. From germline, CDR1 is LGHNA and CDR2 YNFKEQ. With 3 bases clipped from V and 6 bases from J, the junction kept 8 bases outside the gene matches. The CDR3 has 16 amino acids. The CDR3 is CASSHSGSGGAGELFF. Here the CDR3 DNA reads TGTGCCAGCAGCCATAGCGGGAGTGGAGGGGCCGGGGAGCTGTTTTTT.

The CDR3 region is CAWSVSSGLGQYF. The CDR3 DNA reads TGTGCCTGGAGTGTAAGTAGCGGCCTTGGGCAGTACTTC. The rearrangement uses TRBV30 and TRBJ2-7; TRBD2 is a possible D gene (6 bases). This CDR3 spans 13 amino acids. Trimming pared 0 bases from V and 9 bases from J, leaving 15 bases between. The germline V gene has CDR1 GTSNPN and CDR2 SVGIG (reference sequence). The full variable domain, completed using reference TRBV30 and TRBJ2-7, is SQTIHQWPATLVQPVGSPLSLECTVEGTSNPNLYWYRQAAGRGLQLLFYSVGIGQISSEVPQNLSASRPQDRQFILSSKKLLLSDSGFYLCAWSVSSGLGQYFGPGTRLTVT.

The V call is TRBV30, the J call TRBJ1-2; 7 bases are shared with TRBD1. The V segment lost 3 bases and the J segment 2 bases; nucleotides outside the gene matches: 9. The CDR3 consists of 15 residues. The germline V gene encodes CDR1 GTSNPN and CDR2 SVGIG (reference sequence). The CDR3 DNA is TGTGCCTGGAGAGGACTTCAGACAGGGAACTATGGCTACACCTTC. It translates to CAWRGLQTGNYGYTF.

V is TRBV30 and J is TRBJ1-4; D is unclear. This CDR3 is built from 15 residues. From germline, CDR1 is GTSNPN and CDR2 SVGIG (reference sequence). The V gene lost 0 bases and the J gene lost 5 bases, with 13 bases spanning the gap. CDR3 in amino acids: CAWSVSSMENEKLFF. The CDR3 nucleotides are TGTGCCTGGAGTGTCTCGAGCATGGAGAATGAAAAACTGTTTTTT.

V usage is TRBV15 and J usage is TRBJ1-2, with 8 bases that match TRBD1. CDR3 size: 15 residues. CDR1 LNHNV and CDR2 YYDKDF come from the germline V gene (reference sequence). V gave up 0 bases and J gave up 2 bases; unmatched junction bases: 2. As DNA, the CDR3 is TGTGCCACCAGCAGAGATGCAGGGGGCAACTATGGCTACACCTTC. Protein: CATSRDAGGNYGYTF.

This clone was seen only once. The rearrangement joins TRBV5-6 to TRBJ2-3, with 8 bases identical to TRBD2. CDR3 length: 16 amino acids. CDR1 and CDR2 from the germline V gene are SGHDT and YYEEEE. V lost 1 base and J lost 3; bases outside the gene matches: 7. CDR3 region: CASSLSRGLGTDTQYF. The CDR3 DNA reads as TGTGCCAGCAGCTTGTCAAGGGGACTAGGGACAGATACGCAGTATTTT. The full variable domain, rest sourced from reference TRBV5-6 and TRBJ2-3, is DAGVTQSPTHLIKTRGQQVTLRCSPKSGHDTVSWYQQALGQGPQFIFQYYEEEERQRGNFPDRFSGHQFPNYSSELNVNALLLGDSALYLCASSLSRGLGTDTQYFGPGTRLTVL.

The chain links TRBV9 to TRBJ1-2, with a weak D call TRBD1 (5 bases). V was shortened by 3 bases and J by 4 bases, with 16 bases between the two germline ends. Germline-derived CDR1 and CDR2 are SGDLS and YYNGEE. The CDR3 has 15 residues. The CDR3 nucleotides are TGTGCCAGCAGCGGAAAGACAGCGTTTGGCTATGGCTACACCTTC. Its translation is CASSGKTAFGYGYTF.

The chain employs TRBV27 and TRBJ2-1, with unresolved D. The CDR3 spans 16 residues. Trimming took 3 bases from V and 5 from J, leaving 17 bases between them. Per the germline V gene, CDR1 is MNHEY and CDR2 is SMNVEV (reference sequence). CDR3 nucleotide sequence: TGTGCCAGCAGTTTGGTTGTCGAGGAAGCTCACAATGAGCAGTTCTTC. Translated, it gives CASSLVVEEAHNEQFF.

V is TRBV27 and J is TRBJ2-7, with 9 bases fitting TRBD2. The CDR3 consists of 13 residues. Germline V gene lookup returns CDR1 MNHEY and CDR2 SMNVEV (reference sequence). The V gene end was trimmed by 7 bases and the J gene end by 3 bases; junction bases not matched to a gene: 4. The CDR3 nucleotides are TGTGCCAGCAAGGGTAGCGGGAGCTACGAGCAGTACTTC. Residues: CASKGSGSYEQYF.

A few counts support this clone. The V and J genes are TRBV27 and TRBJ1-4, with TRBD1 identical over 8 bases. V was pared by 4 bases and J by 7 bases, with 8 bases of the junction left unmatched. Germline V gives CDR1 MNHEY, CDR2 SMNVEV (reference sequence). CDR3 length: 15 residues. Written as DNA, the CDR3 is TGTGCCAGCAGTTCGACTGGACAGGGAGGTGAAAAACTGTTTTTT. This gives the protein CASSSTGQGGEKLFF. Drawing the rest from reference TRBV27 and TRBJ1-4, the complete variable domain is EAQVTQNPRYLITVTGKKLTVTCSQNMNHEYMSWYRQDPGLGLRQIYYSMNVEVTDKGDVPEGYKVSRKEKRNFPLILESPSPNQTSLYFCASSSTGQGGEKLFFGSGTQLSVL.

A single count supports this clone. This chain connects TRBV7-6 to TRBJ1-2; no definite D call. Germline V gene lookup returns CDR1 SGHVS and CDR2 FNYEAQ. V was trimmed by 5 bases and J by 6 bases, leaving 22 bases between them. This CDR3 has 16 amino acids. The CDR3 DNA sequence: TGTGCCAGCAGCCCCCTATCCGGAGGGTCTTCCCATGGCTACACCTTC. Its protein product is CASSPLSGGSSHGYTF.

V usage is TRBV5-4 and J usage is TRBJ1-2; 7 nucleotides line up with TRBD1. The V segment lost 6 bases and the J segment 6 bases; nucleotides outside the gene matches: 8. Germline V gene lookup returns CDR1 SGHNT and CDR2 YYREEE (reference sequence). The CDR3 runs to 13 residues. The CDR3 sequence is CASTITGVHGYTF. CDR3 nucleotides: TGTGCCAGCACCATAACAGGGGTACATGGCTACACCTTC. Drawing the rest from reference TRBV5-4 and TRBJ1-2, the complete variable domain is ETGVTQSPTHLIKTRGQQVTLRCSSQSGHNTVSWYQQALGQGPQFIFQYYREEENGRGNFPPRFSGLQFPNYSSELNVNALELDDSALYLCASTITGVHGYTFGSGTRLTVV.

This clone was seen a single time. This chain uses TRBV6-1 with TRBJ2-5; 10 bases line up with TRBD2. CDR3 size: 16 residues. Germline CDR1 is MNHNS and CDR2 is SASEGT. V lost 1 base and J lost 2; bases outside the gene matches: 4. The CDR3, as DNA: TGTGCCAGCAGTGAAGGGTTACTAGCGGGGCAAGAGACCCAGTACTTC. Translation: CASSEGLLAGQETQYF.

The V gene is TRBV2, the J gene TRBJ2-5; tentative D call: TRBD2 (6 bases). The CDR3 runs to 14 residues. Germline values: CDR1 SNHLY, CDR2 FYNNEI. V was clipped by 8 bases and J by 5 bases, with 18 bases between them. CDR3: CASARRAAGETQYF. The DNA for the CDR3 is TGTGCCAGCGCCAGACGGGCGGCGGGGGAGACCCAGTACTTC.

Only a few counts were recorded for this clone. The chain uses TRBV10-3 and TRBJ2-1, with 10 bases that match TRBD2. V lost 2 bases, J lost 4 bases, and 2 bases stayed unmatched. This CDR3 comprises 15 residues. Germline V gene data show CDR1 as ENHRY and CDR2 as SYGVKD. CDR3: CAISELAGEYNEQFF. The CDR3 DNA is TGTGCCATCAGTGAGCTAGCGGGAGAATACAATGAGCAGTTCTTC.

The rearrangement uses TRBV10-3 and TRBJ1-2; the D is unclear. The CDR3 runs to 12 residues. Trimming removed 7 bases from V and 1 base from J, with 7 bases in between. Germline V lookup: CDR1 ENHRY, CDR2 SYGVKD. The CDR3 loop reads CAITIDNYGYTF. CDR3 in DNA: TGTGCCATCACTATAGATAACTATGGCTACACCTTC.

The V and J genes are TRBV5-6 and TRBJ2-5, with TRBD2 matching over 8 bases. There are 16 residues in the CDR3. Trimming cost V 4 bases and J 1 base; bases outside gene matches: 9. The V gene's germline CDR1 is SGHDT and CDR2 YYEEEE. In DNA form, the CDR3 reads TGTGCCAGCAGCCTAGGGTCTAGCGGGCTCCAAGAGACCCAGTACTTC. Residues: CASSLGSSGLQETQYF.